This T cell receptor (beta chain) came from a study of beta chain features in type 1 diabetes. Background on the study: In all, around 110,000,000 sorted cells from all samples were analyzed.

Study-level results: When Type 1 diabetes patients were examined, their TCRB CDR3s proved moderately but significantly shorter in all four CD4+ subsets. There was a possibility that cDNA sequencing over-represented cells with high TCR expression.

Germline values: CDR1 MDHEN, CDR2 SYDVKM. V shed 6 bases and J 6 bases; nucleotides not matched to a gene: 6. The CDR3 contains 14 residues. Sequencing targeted expressed TCRB transcripts, as all isolated RNA had been reverse transcribed. The assay was immunoSEQ multiplex PCR, and TCRdb's table has in-frame clones only and misses some. In the table there are fewer than 350,000 clones, approximately 16% of which are singletons. Notes on this clone: Its specificity is not known.

The origin of this receptor is a man between 18 and 35 years old with type 1 diabetes. The chain employs TRBV28 and TRBJ2-4; 9 bases fit TRBD1. The specimen was naive CD4+ T cells from blood. The CDR3 here is CASRPGQGRNIQYF. CDR3 nucleotide sequence: TGTGCCAGCAGGCCGGGACAGGGTAGAAACATTCAGTACTTC.